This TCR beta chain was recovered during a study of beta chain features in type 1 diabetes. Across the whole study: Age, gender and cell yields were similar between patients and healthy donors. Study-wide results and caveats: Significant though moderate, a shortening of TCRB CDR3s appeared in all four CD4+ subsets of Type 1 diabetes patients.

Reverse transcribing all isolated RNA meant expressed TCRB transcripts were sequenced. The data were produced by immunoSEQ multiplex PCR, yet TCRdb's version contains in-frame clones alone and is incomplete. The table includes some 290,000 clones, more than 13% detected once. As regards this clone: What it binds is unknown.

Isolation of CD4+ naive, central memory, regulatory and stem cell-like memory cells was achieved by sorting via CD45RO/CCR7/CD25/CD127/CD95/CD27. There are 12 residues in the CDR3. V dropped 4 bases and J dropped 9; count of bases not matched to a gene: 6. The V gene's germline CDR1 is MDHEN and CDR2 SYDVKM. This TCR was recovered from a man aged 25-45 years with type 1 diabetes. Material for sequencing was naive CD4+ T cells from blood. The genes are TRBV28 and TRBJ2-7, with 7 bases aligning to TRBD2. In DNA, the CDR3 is TGTGCCAGCAGTTCAGCGGGAAGGGTGCAGTACTTC. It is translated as CASSSAGRVQYF.